This note documents a single T cell receptor (beta chain) sequence. Study processing details: Reference gene primer amplification in the assay estimated nucleated cell counts. Using immunoSEQ multiplex PCR, the repertoire was profiled, and TCRdb retains in-frame clones only, with some absent. V and J calls and clone size come straight from that table; D and trimming were deduced from the DNA. The sample lists 350,000 to 400,000 clones; more than 80% were seen once. This specimen belongs to a study of blood T cell repertoires in COVID-19. Study-level background: The origin of the acute and convalescent COVID-19 samples was the United States, Italy and Spain. Nucleic acid was either cDNA or gDNA, and it came from T cells, B-cell-depleted T cells, or PBMCs.

Seattle's enrolled individuals joined amid active infection and were then monitored longitudinally. The clonotype comes from a woman aged 25 to 39 with COVID-19, enrolled during active disease. Sequences were obtained from peripheral blood.

The CDR3 sequence: CASRGTGEGNGYTF. The CDR3, as DNA: TGTGCCAGCAGGGGGACAGGGGAAGGGAACGGCTACACCTTC. The chain couples TRBV7-9 to TRBJ1-2, with TRBD1 matching over 10 bases. With 6 bases clipped from V and 8 bases from J, the junction kept 9 bases outside the gene matches. This CDR3 is built from 14 residues. The germline V gene encodes CDR1 SEHNR and CDR2 FQNEAQ (reference sequence).